This T cell receptor beta chain was recorded in a study of T-cell reconstitution after alpha-beta-depleted transplantation in children. Study outcomes and limitations: Roughly two months post-transplant, alpha-beta T cells reportedly originated from several hundred graft clones that had expanded. Hyperexpanded clones declined; after one year, newly produced T cells mostly supplied diversity. After transplant, high TCRbeta diversity at day 60 in some patients arose from surviving recipient T cells and thymic progenitors.

The V gene lost 2 bases and the J gene lost 1 base, with 13 bases spanning the gap. The CDR3 runs to 16 residues. Germline V lookup: CDR1 MNHEY, CDR2 SVGEGT. This clonotype was counted many times. Its antigen is unidentified. TCRbeta library preparation incorporated unique molecular identifiers. Via MiXCR, TCRdb re-called the PCR reads, giving one row per CDR3 protein. The table shows hundreds of thousands of distinct CDR3 sequences, with approximately 11% occurring only once. This chain connects TRBV6-2 or TRBV6-3 to TRBJ2-3; perhaps TRBD2 as D (5 bases). The sample was PBMCs, taken before TCRalphabeta/CD19-depleted stem cell transplant. The receptor was isolated from a child younger than two with acute myeloid leukemia, due to receive a stem cell transplant. The CDR3 DNA sequence: TGTGCCAGCAGTTACGTCGTGGGAGTCGGCACAGATACGCAGTATTTT. This translates into CASSYVVGVGTDTQYF.